Listed here is a single TCR beta chain. The antigen remains unidentified. Blood specimens came from baseline, cycle 4 day 1, and cycle 7 day 1. Profiling relied on immunoSEQ multiplex PCR, and the TCRdb table lists in-frame clones only, not all of them. The profile covers nearly 80,000 clones, with about 80% appearing a single time and approximately 0.44% taken by the ten largest. The sample originates from a study of OX40 agonist ivuxolimab in advanced cancers. Study in general: Patients were infused with ivuxolimab every 2 weeks at 0.01 to 10 mg/kg.

The CDR3 covers 13 residues. Germline CDR1 is SGHTA and CDR2 is FQGNSA. Trimming removed 5 bases from V and 6 bases from J, with 11 bases in between. General observations from the study: Low normalized clonal expansion also occurred in some nonresponding patients. CD4+ and CD8+ blood T cells expanded clonally by week 6 at 0.1 to 3.0 mg/kg.

This specimen consisted of CD4+ or CD8+ T cells sorted from blood, obtained in a trial of the OX40 agonist ivuxolimab. The source of this sequence is an adult with an advanced solid tumor such as melanoma, head and neck, liver or kidney cancer. The rearrangement links TRBV7-2 to TRBJ2-1; no firm D call. The DNA of the CDR3 is TGTGCCAGCAGCCCCCTGACCGGCAATGAGCAGTTCTTC. Translation gives CASSPLTGNEQFF.